This T cell receptor (beta chain) was sequenced in a study of metastatic and nonmetastatic thyroid tumors. Whole-study context: Thyroid patients, malignant and benign, had repertoires compared across blood and tumor or nodule tissue.

TCRdb re-called the PCR reads through MiXCR. The table has fewer than 11,000 clones, more than 25% seen once; the top ten hold roughly 5%. As concerns this clone: Its target is unknown.

Whole-study results and caveats: When malignant thyroid tumors were compared with benign nodules, TCR beta diversity was reportedly significantly higher in the malignant tumors. This held in both blood and tumor samples.

There were no patients who had received any treatment before thyroid surgery. J gave up 3 bases and V 4 bases, and 3 bases lay outside the gene matches. The CDR3 contains 16 residues. Germline loops: CDR1 SGHVS, CDR2 FNYEAQ. The chain uses TRBV7-6 and TRBJ2-3; TRBD2 matches at 14 bases. This sequence was found in a female donor with papillary thyroid cancer or a benign thyroid nodule (not recorded which). Some clones in this sample may be carry-over from other donors' samples. The specimen sequenced was tumor tissue. Here the CDR3 reads CASSSGTSGRTDTQYF. The CDR3 DNA follows: TGTGCCAGCAGCTCAGGGACTAGCGGGAGAACAGATACGCAGTATTTT.